Below are 9 T cell receptor beta chains sequenced from a single sample in a study of blood T cell repertoires in COVID-19. TCRdb's table, derived via immunoSEQ multiplex PCR, lists solely in-frame clones and lacks some. This sample has about 34,000 clones, with over 90% found just once. Sequencing used peripheral blood. These receptors originate from a human donor in a cohort sampled during active COVID-19.

In its sample, this clone was seen once. V gene TRBV23-1 combines with J gene TRBJ1-1, with D tentatively TRBD1 (6 bases). TRBV23-1 is noted as an ORF with a role that remains uncertain. CDR3 length: 12 residues. The V end was cut by 6 bases, the J end by 11 bases, with 16 bases between. CDR3 coding DNA: TGCGCCAGCAGCAGGAGCGGGGGGGCGGCTTTCTTT. As protein: CASSRSGGAAFF.

The sample holds a few counts of this clone. V and J are TRBV5-1 and TRBJ1-4; TRBD1 might be the D (6 bases). The CDR3 has 16 amino acids. Germline CDR1 reads SGHRS; CDR2 reads YFSETQ. V shed 0 bases and J shed 8 bases, with 17 bases lying between them. CDR3 nucleotide sequence: TGCGCCAGCAGCTTGGGGCTACGGGACACTGACGAAAAACTGTTTTTT. Its protein product is CASSLGLRDTDEKLFF.

This rearrangement joins TRBV20-1 to TRBJ2-4; possibly TRBD2 for D (7 bases). Per the germline V gene, CDR1 is DFQATT and CDR2 is SNEGSKA (reference sequence). The CDR3 is 10 amino acids. V gave up 6 bases and J gave up 13 bases, with 13 bases separating them. CDR3 in DNA: TGCAGTGCCGGGGGGCAGGGGCAGTACTTC. Amino acids: CSAGGQGQYF.

In its sample, this clone was seen a few times. J is TRBJ1-1 and V is TRBV27, with D possibly matching TRBD1 (5 bases). CDR3 length: 14 amino acids. Trimming removed 6 bases from V and 5 bases from J, with 16 bases in between. Looked up from germline, CDR1 is MNHEY and CDR2 is SMNVEV (reference sequence). The CDR3 bases are TGTGCCAGCAGCGTGACGGGAGGGGTAACTGAAGCTTTCTTT. Residues: CASSVTGGVTEAFF.

The chain has TRBV14 and TRBJ2-7; 12 positions agree with TRBD2. Germline lookup yields CDR1 SGHDN and CDR2 FVKESK. This CDR3 is 20 amino acids long. Trimming cost V 1 base and J 3 bases; bases outside gene matches: 16. The CDR3 DNA sequence: TGTGCCAGCAGCCAAGCAGCGGGAGCGGGACTAGCGGGCGAACTCTACGAGCAGTACTTC. Residues: CASSQAAGAGLAGELYEQYF.

In DNA, the CDR3 is TGTGCCAGCTCACGAGACTCCTTCGGGGAGCAGTTCTTC. Residues: CASSRDSFGEQFF. The chain has TRBV18 and TRBJ2-1; unclear D gene. Trimming removed 4 bases from V and 10 bases from J, with 14 bases in between. CDR3 length equals 13 residues. Per the germline V gene, CDR1 is KGHSH and CDR2 is LQKENI.

J is TRBJ2-7 and V is TRBV3-1 (or the pseudogene TRBV3-2); 8 positions agree with TRBD1. Germline CDR1 LGHDT, CDR2 YNNKEL (reference sequence). V was pared by 5 bases and J by 2 bases, with 5 bases of the junction left unmatched. The CDR3 runs 14 residues. This CDR3 is CASSAYRGAYEQYF. The CDR3 DNA follows: TGTGCCAGCAGCGCCTACAGGGGGGCCTACGAGCAGTACTTC.

The gene calls are TRBV2 and TRBJ1-6; TRBD1 aligns across 7 bases. Trimming at V came to 6 bases and at J to 6 bases, leaving 5 bases not matched to a gene. Germline V lookup: CDR1 SNHLY, CDR2 FYNNEI. CDR3 length: 14 residues. The chain's CDR3 is CASRPGQINSPLHF. CDR3 nucleotide sequence: TGTGCCAGCAGACCGGGACAGATTAATTCACCCCTCCACTTT.

The gene calls are TRBV15 and TRBJ2-7; TRBD1 agrees at 8 bases. V dropped 1 base and J dropped 2; count of bases not matched to a gene: 1. From germline, CDR1 is LNHNV and CDR2 YYDKDF (reference sequence). The CDR3 totals 14 residues. CDR3 sequence reads: CATSRGQGPYEQYF. CDR3 bases: TGTGCCACCAGCAGAGGACAGGGGCCCTACGAGCAGTACTTC.